One and the same sample provided the 27 T cell receptor beta chains below, sequenced in a study of regulatory T cells in long-lasting Graves disease. As to time point: newly diagnosed GD, antithyroid drugs for less than 3 months. The TCR library was prepared using RNA isolated from PBMCs. Both iRepertoire HTBI primers and Arm-PCR of CDR3 regions were used to build the TCR beta libraries. TCRdb analysed the multiplex PCR reads with MiXCR anew, one entry per CDR3 protein. The data hold roughly 560,000 distinct CDR3 sequences, with around 12% observed a single time. These data were also reused for a study on T cells in Graves' hyperthyroidism and ophthalmopathy.

Sequencing used peripheral blood mononuclear cells (PBMCs), obtained at new diagnosis, from a patient treated with antithyroid drugs. These receptors were taken from a woman in her 30s with Graves disease.

In its sample, this clonotype was seen many times. The chain uses TRBV19 and TRBJ2-3; perhaps TRBD1 as D (5 bases). Per the germline V gene, CDR1 is LNHDA and CDR2 is SQIVND (reference sequence). The V gene lost 5 bases and the J gene lost 5 bases, with 14 bases spanning the gap. The CDR3 runs 14 residues. The CDR3 sequence is CASSHGAGGDTQYF. DNA for the CDR3: TGTGCCAGTAGTCATGGGGCAGGTGGAGATACGCAGTATTTT.

This clonotype was counted between two and nine times. One end of the junction fails to match germline, which may point to a read error. The chain joins TRBV6-9 to TRBJ2-1, with TRBD2 matching 11 bases. Germline lookup yields CDR1 MNHGY and CDR2 SVAAGI. The CDR3 is 18 amino acids. In DNA, the CDR3 is TGTGCCAGCAGTTTATTATTCACTAGCGGGAGATCCTACAATGAGCGGTTCTTC. This sequence encodes CASSLLFTSGRSYNERFF.

The table lists this clonotype with many counts. The chain combines TRBV10-3 with TRBJ2-4; 8 bases fit TRBD2. V lost 0 bases, J lost 1 base, and 5 bases stayed unmatched. CDR3 length equals 17 residues. In germline, CDR1 is ENHRY, CDR2 SYGVKD. The CDR3 DNA reads TGTGCCATCAGTGAGTCGTCGGGGGGGCCGGCCAAAAACATTCAGTACTTC. Its translation: CAISESSGGPAKNIQYF.

This clonotype has at least ten counts. The chain combines TRBV28 with TRBJ2-7; D not resolved. This CDR3 is built from 12 residues. With 10 bases removed from V and 6 bases from J, the gap between germline ends came to 16 bases. From germline, CDR1 is MDHEN and CDR2 SYDVKM. Here the CDR3 reads CAIAASVAEQYF. CDR3 DNA sequence: TGTGCCATCGCTGCGTCGGTGGCCGAGCAGTACTTC.

This clonotype was observed many times. The rearrangement links TRBV9 to TRBJ2-3; 11 nucleotides agree with TRBD2. The germline V gene encodes CDR1 SGDLS and CDR2 YYNGEE. The V gene end was trimmed by 3 bases and the J gene end by 9 bases; junction bases not matched to a gene: 15. This CDR3 contains 17 residues. The CDR3 nucleotides are TGTGCCAGCAGCGCGAGTCCCCCCCTAGCGGGGGGCGGGACGCAGTATTTT. Residues: CASSASPPLAGGGTQYF.

This clonotype came up many times. V usage is TRBV9 and J usage is TRBJ2-1; either TRBD1 or TRBD2 may supply D (5 bases each). Trimming left V 7 bases short and J 7 bases short, with 9 bases between. Germline CDR1 reads SGDLS; CDR2 reads YYNGEE. CDR3 length: 11 amino acids. The CDR3 bases are TGTGCCAGCGGGGGAGATAATGAGCAGTTCTTC. Translation: CASGGDNEQFF.

This clonotype was recorded many times. The CDR3 region is CASSQGSVHEQFF. The CDR3 DNA follows: TGTGCCAGCTCGCAGGGGTCAGTCCATGAGCAGTTCTTC. J is TRBJ2-1 and V is TRBV18, with D possibly matching TRBD1 (6 bases). Germline values: CDR1 KGHSH, CDR2 LQKENI. V lost 6 bases to trimming and J lost 8 bases, with 14 bases between them. CDR3 length: 13 residues.

This chain joins TRBV14 and TRBJ2-1, with D possibly being TRBD2 (5 bases). The germline gives CDR1 SGHDN, CDR2 FVKESK. The CDR3 is 15 amino acids. V lost 2 bases, J lost 10 bases, and 18 bases lay in between. CDR3 sequence: CASSQLGITRGEQFF. The CDR3 DNA reads TGTGCCAGCAGCCAACTCGGGATAACCCGAGGGGAGCAGTTCTTC. The complete variable domain, with remaining parts taken from reference TRBV14 and TRBJ2-1, reads EAGVTQFPSHSVIEKGQTVTLRCDPISGHDNLYWYRRVMGKEIKFLLHFVKESKQDESGMPNNRFLAERTGGTYSTLKVQPAELEDSGVYFCASSQLGITRGEQFFGPGTRLTVL.

The rearrangement uses TRBV5-1 and TRBJ1-1, with 8 bases aligning to TRBD1. The CDR3 loop spans 15 amino acids. V dropped 5 bases and J dropped 7; count of bases not matched to a gene: 13. The germline CDR1 and CDR2 sequences are SGHRS and YFSETQ. Here the CDR3 reads CASRRRTGWKSEAFF. DNA for the CDR3: TGCGCCAGCAGACGACGGACAGGGTGGAAGAGTGAAGCTTTCTTT.

This clonotype was counted at least ten times. This chain links TRBV19 with TRBJ1-5, with 7 bases that match TRBD1. Germline V gives CDR1 LNHDA, CDR2 SQIVND (reference sequence). The V gene end was trimmed by 7 bases and the J gene end by 2 bases; junction bases not matched to a gene: 14. The CDR3 consists of 17 residues. CDR3 nucleotide sequence: TGTGCCAGTACCATTCTACAGGGGATGAATGGCAATCAGCCCCAGCATTTT. Its translation: CASTILQGMNGNQPQHF.

To note about this clonotype: A read error may explain this, as a much larger clone is one base away. The J gene is TRBJ1-1, the V gene TRBV25-1; D perhaps matches TRBD1 (6 bases). The CDR3 is 15 residues long. The V end was cut by 3 bases, the J end by 2 bases, with 13 bases between. CDR1 MGHDK and CDR2 SYGVNS come from the germline V gene. The CDR3: CASSDDRTFNTEAFF. The CDR3 region has the DNA TGTGCCAGCAGTGATGACAGGACTTTTAACACTGAAGCTTTCTTT.

This clonotype occurred a few times. The V gene is TRBV28, the J gene TRBJ1-4; possible D gene TRBD1, 6 bases. There are 15 residues in the CDR3. Trimming pared 6 bases from V and 5 bases from J, leaving 16 bases between. The germline V gene encodes CDR1 MDHEN and CDR2 SYDVKM. The CDR3 DNA follows: TGTGCCAGCAGACTGGGGGGCGGGGGGAATGAAAAACTGTTTTTT. As protein: CASRLGGGGNEKLFF.

This clonotype was recorded at least ten times. The chain recombines TRBV25-1 with TRBJ2-7; D may match TRBD1 or TRBD2 (6 bases each). V was cut by 5 bases and J by 5 bases, with 13 bases left in between. CDR3 size: 13 residues. Germline assignment: CDR1 MGHDK and CDR2 SYGVNS. The CDR3 DNA reads TGTGCCAGCAGTAGAGGGGGGAAAGACGAGCAGTACTTC. Translation: CASSRGGKDEQYF.

This chain uses TRBV12-3 or TRBV12-4 with TRBJ1-4, with D possibly being TRBD1 (6 bases). This CDR3 is built from 16 residues. Trimming took off 1 base at V and 9 bases at J, with 18 bases between the two ends. The CDR3: CASSLGRQEPQKKLFF. CDR3 sequence (DNA): TGTGCCAGCAGTTTAGGGAGACAGGAGCCACAGAAAAAACTGTTTTTT.

This clonotype was detected ten times or more. V is TRBV15 and J is TRBJ1-2; D uncertain. The V end lost 1 base, the J end lost 4 bases, and 7 bases lay between the germline ends. This CDR3 has 13 amino acids. Germline V gives CDR1 LNHNV, CDR2 YYDKDF (reference sequence). CDR3: CATSRGEGYGYTF. Here the CDR3 DNA reads TGTGCCACCAGCAGAGGCGAAGGCTATGGCTACACCTTC.

The table lists this clonotype with many counts. The chain is built from TRBV2 and TRBJ1-2, with D perhaps matching TRBD1 (6 bases). Looked up from germline, CDR1 is SNHLY and CDR2 is FYNNEI. The V gene lost 2 bases and the J gene lost 3 bases, with 19 bases spanning the gap. This CDR3 has 17 amino acids. CDR3 residues: CASSEPDWTARDYGYTF. In DNA, the CDR3 is TGTGCCAGCAGTGAACCCGACTGGACAGCTAGGGACTATGGCTACACCTTC.

The table lists this clonotype with a few counts. The J gene is TRBJ2-7, the V gene TRBV20-1; TRBD2 agrees at 12 bases. This CDR3 comprises 18 residues. Germline CDR1 DFQATT, CDR2 SNEGSKA (reference sequence). Trimming cost V 2 bases and J 4 bases; bases outside gene matches: 15. The CDR3 here is CSARLPSGRAESAYEQYF. CDR3 sequence (DNA): TGCAGTGCTAGATTGCCTAGCGGGAGGGCCGAATCGGCGTACGAGCAGTACTTC.

V usage is TRBV11-3 and J usage is TRBJ2-1; 7 positions match TRBD2. The germline V gene has CDR1 SGHNT and CDR2 YENEEA. V was pared by 4 bases and J by 9 bases, with 24 bases of the junction left unmatched. The CDR3 is made up of 19 amino acids. CDR3 sequence reads: CASSSILAAQGGFSIEQFF. CDR3 nucleotides: TGTGCCAGCAGCTCCATTCTAGCGGCCCAGGGAGGTTTCTCAATTGAGCAGTTCTTC.

This clonotype was found many times. The chain couples TRBV7-9 to TRBJ2-3, with TRBD2 identical over 12 bases. Germline loops: CDR1 SEHNR, CDR2 FQNEAQ (reference sequence). The CDR3 spans 18 residues. Trimming at V came to 4 bases and at J to 1 base, leaving 9 bases not matched to a gene. CDR3 amino acids: CASSSLAGGPVGTDTQYF. CDR3 coding DNA: TGTGCCAGCAGCTCGCTAGCGGGAGGGCCGGTGGGCACAGATACGCAGTATTTT.

The chain has TRBV11-2 and TRBJ2-7; 11 bases are shared with TRBD1. Germline lookup yields CDR1 SGHAT and CDR2 FQNNGV. The J segment lost 6 bases and the V segment lost 3 bases, leaving 4 bases of the junction unmatched. This CDR3 region has 14 residues. The chain's CDR3 is CASSFLDRGREQYF. The CDR3 DNA follows: TGTGCCAGCAGCTTCCTGGACAGGGGGCGCGAGCAGTACTTC.

This clonotype was picked up many times. The chain recombines TRBV5-1 with TRBJ2-3; 8 bases fit TRBD1. Per germline, CDR1 SGHRS and CDR2 YFSETQ. V lost 9 bases to trimming and J lost 3 bases; unmatched junction nucleotides: 9. CDR3 size: 14 residues. In DNA, the CDR3 is TGCGCCACACAGCAGGGGGCAGGAACAGATACGCAGTATTTT. Its translation: CATQQGAGTDTQYF. Full variable domain (missing parts from reference TRBV5-1 and TRBJ2-3): KAGVTQTPRYLIKTRGQQVTLSCSPISGHRSVSWYQQTPGQGLQFLFEYFSETQRNKGNFPGRFSGRQFSNSRSEMNVSTLELGDSALYLCATQQGAGTDTQYFGPGTRLTVL.

J is TRBJ2-1 and V is TRBV20-1; a weak D match, TRBD1 (6 bases). V was trimmed by 5 bases and J by 0 bases, leaving 17 bases between them. The CDR3 is made up of 16 amino acids. Germline V lookup: CDR1 DFQATT, CDR2 SNEGSKA (reference sequence). The CDR3 region is CSAGSKDRSSYNEQFF. CDR3 in DNA: TGCAGTGCTGGATCAAAGGACAGAAGCTCCTACAATGAGCAGTTCTTC.

This clonotype was seen ten or more times. The chain carries TRBV12-3 or TRBV12-4 and TRBJ2-5, with D perhaps matching TRBD2 (5 bases). The CDR3 extends over 13 amino acids. The V end was cut by 7 bases, the J end by 2 bases, with 11 bases between. The CDR3 is CASTRGNQETQYF. The CDR3 bases are TGTGCCAGCACCCGAGGGAATCAAGAGACCCAGTACTTC.

This clonotype was found many times. This chain links TRBV7-2 with TRBJ2-3; 11 bases are shared with TRBD2. CDR1 and CDR2 from the germline V gene are SGHTA and FQGNSA. CDR3 length: 16 amino acids. V lost 5 bases and J lost 6; bases outside the gene matches: 10. The CDR3 spells CASSRQASGRLDTQYF. CDR3 DNA sequence: TGTGCCAGCAGCAGACAGGCTAGCGGGAGGTTGGATACGCAGTATTTT. Supplemented by reference TRBV7-2 and TRBJ2-3, the full variable domain reads GAGVSQSPSNKVTEKGKDVELRCDPISGHTALYWYRQSLGQGLEFLIYFQGNSAPDKSGLPSDRFSAERTGGSVSTLTIQRTQQEDSAVYLCASSRQASGRLDTQYFGPGTRLTVL.

This clonotype has ten or more counts. The chain employs TRBV6-2 or TRBV6-3 and TRBJ2-5, with D possibly TRBD1 on 5 matching bases. The CDR3 length is 14 residues. Germline V gene sequence: CDR1 MNHEY, CDR2 SVGEGT. V gave up 2 bases and J gave up 4 bases, with 11 bases separating them. CDR3 in amino acids: CASSYRMQGETQYF. The DNA of the CDR3 is TGTGCCAGCAGTTACCGGATGCAGGGAGAGACCCAGTACTTC.

The rearrangement links TRBV6-5 to TRBJ2-7; 7 bases align to TRBD1. The ends lost 3 bases at V and 2 bases at J; junction bases unmatched: 10. CDR1 is MNHEY and CDR2 is SVGAGI in the germline V gene. CDR3 length: 16 amino acids. This CDR3 reads CASSYVFGQGAYEQYF. DNA of the CDR3: TGTGCCAGCAGTTATGTGTTCGGGCAGGGGGCCTACGAGCAGTACTTC.

This clonotype has a handful of counts. It differs at one base from a far larger clone, so likely a read error. This chain uses TRBV5-6 with TRBJ2-5, with 9 positions matching TRBD1. The CDR3 runs 13 residues. V lost 2 bases and J lost 6; bases outside the gene matches: 2. CDR1 SGHDT and CDR2 YYEEEE come from the germline V gene. CDR3 loop: CASSLGQGKTQYF. Here the CDR3 DNA reads TGTGCCAGCAGCTTAGGACAGGGGAAGACCCAGTACTTC.